This is a list of T cell receptor beta chains from one sample in a study of CD4 T cells in relation to SARS-CoV-2 and coronaviruses. Data came from immunoSEQ multiplex PCR; TCRdb stores just in-frame clones and leaves some out. The sample lists around 30,000 clones, 65% to 80% occurring once. These receptors have no known antigen. The specimen was memory CD4+ T cells from PBMCs, cultured in vitro. The source is an adult with COVID-19. Each CDR3 is given with its conserved first and last residue. A D gene is named only where the DNA matches it firmly. Size is stated for part of the rows, as once, few or many counts, or as a class when the clone is expanded.

TRBJ2-5,once,NA,TRBV19,CASSVKNTQYF,TGTGCCAGTAGTGTGAAAAATACCCAGTACTTC
TRBJ1-2,NA,NA,TRBV14,CASSQAVGGYTF,TGTGCCAGCAGCCAAGCTGTGGGGGGCTACACCTTC
TRBJ2-7,NA,TRBD1,TRBV5-5,CASSPGDRAYEQYF,TGTGCCAGCAGCCCCGGTGACAGGGCTTACGAGCAGTACTTC
TRBJ1-1,NA,NA,TRBV4-3,CASSQVTGTEAFF,TGCGCCAGCAGCCAAGTGACCGGCACTGAAGCTTTCTTT
TRBJ2-2,NA,TRBD1,TRBV5-1,CASSWSRGLGGELFF,TGCGCCAGCAGCTGGAGCAGGGGGCTTGGCGGGGAGCTGTTTTTT
TRBJ2-6,NA,TRBD1,TRBV7-9,CASSLVGQAGSGANVLTF,TGTGCCAGCAGCTTAGTGGGACAGGCTGGCTCTGGGGCCAACGTCCTGACTTTC
TRBJ2-3,NA,NA,TRBV10-3,CAIGSGTDTQYF,TGTGCCATCGGGAGTGGTACAGATACGCAGTATTTT
TRBJ2-7,NA,TRBD2,TRBV7-2,CASSLGGDWLAGGPYEQYF,TGTGCCAGCAGCTTAGGGGGGGATTGGCTAGCGGGAGGGCCCTACGAGCAGTACTTC
TRBJ2-3,NA,NA,TRBV3-1/TRBV3-2,CASSPRGTATDTQYF,TGTGCCAGCAGCCCAAGGGGTACAGCGACAGATACGCAGTATTTT
TRBJ2-2,once,NA,TRBV25-1,CASSDVYGTGELFF,TGTGCCAGCAGTGATGTTTACGGGACCGGGGAGCTGTTTTTT
TRBJ2-5,NA,NA,TRBV12-3/TRBV12-4,CASSLDRKETQYF,TGTGCCAGCAGTTTAGACAGGAAAGAGACCCAGTACTTC
TRBJ1-1,NA,NA,TRBV12-3/TRBV12-4,CASSYTGSTEAFF,TGTGCCAGCAGTTATACAGGGAGCACTGAAGCTTTCTTT
TRBJ2-1,NA,NA,TRBV5-4,CASSPEGGTNNEQFF,TGTGCCAGCAGCCCGGAGGGGGGGACCAACAATGAGCAGTTCTTC
TRBJ2-4,NA,NA,TRBV4-1,CASRGPFRGQQNIQYF,TGCGCCAGCAGAGGGCCATTCCGGGGGCAACAAAACATTCAGTACTTC
TRBJ2-5,few,NA,TRBV25-1,CASSERAPGPVETQYF,TGTGCCAGCAGTGAAAGGGCTCCGGGCCCGGTGGAGACCCAGTACTTC
TRBJ1-4,NA,NA,TRBV18,CASSPRGRAATNEKLFF,TGTGCCAGCTCACCACGGGGCCGTGCAGCAACTAATGAAAAACTGTTTTTT
TRBJ2-5,NA,NA,TRBV19,CASKPGPGVGEETQYF,TGTGCCAGTAAACCGGGGCCAGGGGTAGGGGAAGAGACCCAGTACTTC
TRBJ2-6,NA,NA,TRBV4-1,CASSQDFGAGANVLTF,TGCGCCAGCAGCCAAGATTTCGGGGCTGGGGCCAACGTCCTGACTTTC
TRBJ1-5,NA,TRBD1,TRBV7-8,CASSLIVETGGNQPQHF,TGTGCCAGCAGCTTAATCGTTGAGACAGGGGGAAATCAGCCCCAGCATTTT
TRBJ2-3,once,NA,TRBV11-1,CASSLASAFGTDTQYF,TGTGCCAGCAGCTTAGCGTCGGCTTTCGGCACAGATACGCAGTATTTT
TRBJ2-1,NA,NA,TRBV3-1/TRBV3-2,CASSQGIPSSYNEQFF,TGTGCCAGCAGCCAGGGCATTCCCAGCTCCTACAATGAGCAGTTCTTC
TRBJ2-7,NA,NA,TRBV5-1,CASSLDFSYEQYF,TGCGCCAGCAGCTTGGATTTCTCCTACGAGCAGTACTTC
TRBJ1-3,NA,NA,TRBV9,CASRSPGSGNTIYF,TGTGCCAGCAGATCCCCGGGGTCTGGAAACACCATATATTTT
TRBJ2-4,NA,TRBD1,TRBV6-4,CASARDRGDIQYF,TGTGCCAGCGCCCGGGACAGGGGAGACATTCAGTACTTC
TRBJ2-1,NA,TRBD2,TRBV5-6,CASSYDRGRTVNEQFF,TGTGCCAGCAGCTATGACCGCGGGAGGACAGTCAATGAGCAGTTCTTC
TRBJ2-7,once,NA,TRBV3-1/TRBV3-2,CASSQEDREGYEQYF,TGTGCCAGCAGCCAAGAGGACAGGGAGGGTTACGAGCAGTACTTC
TRBJ2-7,NA,NA,TRBV7-5,CARRPLRPNLYEQYF,TGTGCCAGAAGACCGCTCCGACCCAATCTCTACGAGCAGTACTTC
TRBJ2-5,NA,NA,TRBV27,CASSLGAKETQYF,TGTGCCAGCAGTTTGGGGGCCAAAGAGACCCAGTACTTC
TRBJ1-2,NA,TRBD1,TRBV11-2,CASSLVRGGHGYTF,TGTGCCAGCAGCTTAGTTCGAGGGGGCCATGGCTACACCTTC
TRBJ2-2,once,TRBD2,TRBV30,CAWRERLPLAGVWGNTGELFF,TGTGCCTGGAGGGAACGACTACCACTAGCGGGAGTATGGGGGAACACCGGGGAGCTGTTTTTT
TRBJ2-4,NA,NA,TRBV23-1,CASSQSGGGRKNIQYF,TGCGCCAGCAGTCAATCCGGCGGCGGCAGAAAAAACATTCAGTACTTC
TRBJ2-5,NA,TRBD1,TRBV24-1,CATSEYGPTGRETQYF,TGTGCCACCAGTGAATATGGACCGACAGGGCGGGAGACCCAGTACTTC
TRBJ2-3,few,NA,TRBV4-1,CASKANRVSTDTQYF,TGCGCCAGTAAAGCGAACAGGGTTAGCACAGATACGCAGTATTTT